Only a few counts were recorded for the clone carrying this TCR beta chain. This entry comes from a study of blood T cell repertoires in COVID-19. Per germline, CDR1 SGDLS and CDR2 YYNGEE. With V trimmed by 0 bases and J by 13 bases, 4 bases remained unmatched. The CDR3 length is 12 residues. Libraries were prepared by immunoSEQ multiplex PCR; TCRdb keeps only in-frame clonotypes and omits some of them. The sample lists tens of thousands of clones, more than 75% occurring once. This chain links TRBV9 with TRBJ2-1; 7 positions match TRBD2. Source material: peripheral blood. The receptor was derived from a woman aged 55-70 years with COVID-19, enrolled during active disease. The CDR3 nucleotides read TGTGCCAGCAGCGTAGGTACTAGCGCCCAGTTCTTC. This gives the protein CASSVGTSAQFF.